Following are 5 T cell receptor beta chains from one sample sequenced in a study of T cells after yellow fever vaccination. MiXCR, run by TCRdb on the 5' RACE reads, gives a single entry per CDR3 protein. The sample records around 310,000 distinct CDR3 sequences, 3% to 4.5% being singletons. The sequenced sample was PBMCs, obtained 5 days after the yellow fever booster vaccination. All receptors come from a man between 18 and 29 years old who received the YFV17D yellow fever vaccine.

This clonotype was found many times. This sequence joins TRBV5-1 and TRBJ2-5, with TRBD2 matching 9 bases. Germline V gives CDR1 SGHRS, CDR2 YFSETQ. Unmatched junction bases numbered 2, after V lost 0 bases and J lost 5 bases. The CDR3 runs 14 residues. In DNA, the CDR3 is TGCGCCAGCAGCTTGGCTAGCGGGGTTGAGACCCAGTACTTC. It is translated as CASSLASGVETQYF. Filled out from reference TRBV5-1 and TRBJ2-5, the complete variable domain reads KAGVTQTPRYLIKTRGQQVTLSCSPISGHRSVSWYQQTPGQGLQFLFEYFSETQRNKGNFPGRFSGRQFSNSRSEMNVSTLELGDSALYLCASSLASGVETQYFGPGTRLLVL.

The genes are TRBV7-2 and TRBJ2-2; D unclear. This CDR3 is built from 12 residues. Trimming stripped 4 bases from V and 9 bases from J, with 9 bases between. Germline CDR1 SGHTA, CDR2 FQGNSA. CDR3 sequence (DNA): TGTGCCAGCAGCTCCCAACGGAGGGAGCTGTTTTTT. It codes for CASSSQRRELFF.

This clonotype appeared many times. The V call is TRBV7-2, the J call TRBJ2-1; TRBD2 agrees at 8 bases. The CDR3 has 14 residues. CDR1 is SGHTA, CDR2 FQGNSA, per germline. The V and J ends lost 1 base and 9 bases, in that order; junction bases with no gene match: 5. CDR3 nucleotides: TGTGCCAGCAGCTTAGGGGCGGGGGGTAGTGAGCAGTTCTTC. As protein: CASSLGAGGSEQFF.

This clonotype was seen a few times. The rearrangement uses TRBV3-1 and TRBJ2-3; either TRBD1 or TRBD2 may supply D (5 bases each). Trimming took off 4 bases at V and 4 bases at J, with 18 bases between the two ends. This CDR3 has 16 amino acids. Per germline, CDR1 LGHDT and CDR2 YNNKEL (reference sequence). CDR3 region: CASSLGHGGVPDTQYF. In DNA form, the CDR3 reads TGTGCCAGCAGCCTAGGCCATGGGGGTGTTCCAGATACGCAGTATTTT.

The chain is built from TRBV7-2 and TRBJ2-7; 10 nucleotides align to TRBD2. After removal of 0 bases from V and 4 bases from J, the junction contained 0 bases not matched to a gene. Germline V CDR1 and CDR2: SGHTA, FQGNSA. This CDR3 region has 14 residues. CDR3 sequence reads: CASSLAAGGYEQYV. CDR3 sequence (DNA): TGTGCCAGCAGCTTAGCAGCGGGGGGGTACGAGCAGTACGTC.